This T cell receptor beta chain was captured by sequencing in a study of blood T cell repertoires in COVID-19. Overall study context: From the United States, Italy and Spain came samples of acute and convalescent COVID-19. T cells, B-cell-depleted T cells, or PBMCs provided the cDNA or gDNA that served as material.

Under the authors' procedure: Amplification of reference gene primers provided the estimated nucleated cell counts. The repertoire was sequenced with immunoSEQ multiplex PCR; TCRdb's copy has only in-frame clones and lacks some. V, J and clone size reflect that table, while D and trimming were determined from the DNA. The sample includes some 140,000 clones, approximately 77% seen only once; the top ten take around 20%. The receptor was derived from a man older than 75 with acute or convalescent COVID-19. Sequencing input: peripheral blood.

The CDR3 region has the DNA TGTGCCAGCAGCCCGACGGGGGAGATTTACGAGCAGTACTTC. The encoded protein is CASSPTGEIYEQYF. V and J are TRBV3-1 (or the pseudogene TRBV3-2) and TRBJ2-7, with D possibly being TRBD2 (6 bases). The CDR3 loop spans 14 amino acids. V dropped 4 bases and J dropped 4 bases, with 14 bases sitting between them. CDR1 LGHDT and CDR2 YNNKEL come from the germline V gene (reference sequence).